Shown below are 30 T cell receptor beta chains from a single sample sequenced in a study of blood T cell repertoires in COVID-19. The method was immunoSEQ multiplex PCR; TCRdb's version includes in-frame clones alone and lacks a portion of them. The sample has hundreds of thousands of clones, about 94% seen once; the top ten hold 0.75% to 1%. Sample: peripheral blood. All receptors derive from a man between 60 and 75 years old with COVID-19, enrolled during active disease.

This clone was seen a single time. The rearrangement joins TRBV3-1 (or the pseudogene TRBV3-2) to TRBJ2-7; no clear D gene. The CDR3 consists of 12 residues. V was shortened by 2 bases and J by 4 bases, with 6 bases between the two germline ends. From germline, CDR1 is LGHDT and CDR2 YNNKEL (reference sequence). The CDR3 DNA reads TGTGCCAGCAGCCAACTTATTTACGAGCAGTACTTC. As protein: CASSQLIYEQYF.

CDR3 DNA: TGTGCCAGCAGCCAGGGACAAAGCTCCTACAATGAGCAGTTCTTC. It specifies CASSQGQSSYNEQFF. This chain uses TRBV5-5 with TRBJ2-1, with a possible D match to TRBD1 (6 bases). This CDR3 region has 15 residues. Germline CDR1 is SGHKS and CDR2 is YYEKEE (reference sequence). Trimming cost V 4 bases and J 0 bases, with 11 bases left between them.

The chain combines TRBV6-5 with TRBJ2-1; 9 bases are shared with TRBD2. V was clipped by 11 bases and J by 6 bases; unmatched bases: 11. The CDR3 is 14 amino acids. Germline CDR1 MNHEY, CDR2 SVGAGI. The CDR3 sequence: CAAGGSGRSNEQFF. CDR3 nucleotide sequence: TGTGCCGCAGGGGGGAGCGGGAGGTCCAATGAGCAGTTCTTC.

This clone has a single count. The rearrangement joins TRBV30 to TRBJ1-2; D is unclear. This CDR3 is built from 12 residues. V was trimmed by 0 bases and J by 5 bases, leaving 7 bases between them. Germline-derived CDR1 and CDR2 are GTSNPN and SVGIG (reference sequence). The CDR3 loop is CAWSVSVYGYTF. In DNA form, the CDR3 reads TGTGCCTGGAGTGTATCGGTATATGGCTACACCTTC.

The rearrangement uses TRBV15 and TRBJ2-2; 9 bases map to TRBD1. From germline, CDR1 is LNHNV and CDR2 YYDKDF (reference sequence). This CDR3 is built from 16 residues. Unmatched junction bases numbered 9, after V lost 5 bases and J lost 5 bases. The CDR3 loop reads CATSSRPGTGTGELFF. The CDR3 nucleotides read TGTGCCACCAGCTCCCGTCCCGGGACAGGGACCGGGGAGCTGTTTTTT.

The rearrangement uses TRBV6-6 and TRBJ1-3; D is perhaps TRBD1 (6 bases). This CDR3 has 16 amino acids. The germline V gene encodes CDR1 MNHNY and CDR2 SVGAGI (reference sequence). Deletions cut 7 bases from V and 5 bases from J, with 21 bases between. CDR3 sequence (DNA): TGTGCCAGCATCCGAGTTGGGGGGGCGAGGAGAAACACCATATATTTT. It encodes CASIRVGGARRNTIYF.

The V call is TRBV11-2, the J call TRBJ2-7; TRBD1 agrees at 7 bases. Germline V gene sequence: CDR1 SGHAT, CDR2 FQNNGV. Trimming took 4 bases from V and 4 from J; bases not matched to a gene: 4. The CDR3 totals 13 residues. The CDR3 here is CASSSTGSYEQYF. The CDR3 bases are TGTGCCAGCAGCTCGACAGGGAGTTACGAGCAGTACTTC.

The rearrangement links TRBV7-2 to TRBJ2-1; 8 bases map to TRBD2. Trimming at V came to 5 bases and at J to 8 bases, leaving 11 bases not matched to a gene. There are 15 residues in the CDR3. From germline, CDR1 is SGHTA and CDR2 FQGNSA. Written as DNA, the CDR3 is TGTGCCAGCAGCGAGCAAGCGGGAGATTGGTATGAGCAGTTCTTC. Residues: CASSEQAGDWYEQFF.

The gene calls are TRBV28 and TRBJ2-7, with no clear D. V gave up 4 bases and J gave up 4 bases, with 5 bases separating them. CDR1 and CDR2 from the germline V gene are MDHEN and SYDVKM. The CDR3 extends over 11 amino acids. In DNA, the CDR3 is TGTGCCAGCAGTTACAAATACGAGCAGTACTTC. It encodes CASSYKYEQYF. Using reference TRBV28 and TRBJ2-7 for the parts outside the CDR3, the full variable domain is DVKVTQSSRYLVKRTGEKVFLECVQDMDHENMFWYRQDPGLGLRLIYFSYDVKMKEKGDIPEGYSVSREKKERFSLILESASTNQTSMYLCASSYKYEQYFGPGTRLTVT.

A single count supports this clone. The chain has TRBV11-1 and TRBJ2-3; the match to TRBD2 covers 7 bases. V lost 2 bases, J lost 5 bases, and 7 bases stayed unmatched. CDR3 length: 15 amino acids. CDR1 is SGHAT and CDR2 is FQDESV in the germline V gene (reference sequence). The CDR3 region is CASSLMAGVQDTQYF. The CDR3 region has the DNA TGTGCCAGCAGCTTAATGGCGGGAGTGCAAGATACGCAGTATTTT.

The V gene is TRBV29-1, the J gene TRBJ2-1, with 10 bases fitting TRBD2. J gave up 8 bases and V 3 bases, and 13 bases lay outside the gene matches. CDR3 length: 16 amino acids. Germline-derived CDR1 and CDR2 are SQVTM and ANQGSEA. CDR3 DNA: TGCAGCGTTGACTGGGTGACTAGCGGGCGAAAAGATGAGCAGTTCTTC. The encoded protein is CSVDWVTSGRKDEQFF.

This rearrangement joins TRBV2 to TRBJ1-1; the D is unclear. Germline V gene data show CDR1 as SNHLY and CDR2 as FYNNEI. V was shortened by 6 bases and J by 3 bases, with 11 bases between the two germline ends. The CDR3 totals 13 residues. In DNA, the CDR3 is TGTGCCAGCAGACTCACGGAGGACACTGAAGCTTTCTTT. Protein product: CASRLTEDTEAFF. Variable domain in full (rest from reference TRBV2 and TRBJ1-1): EPEVTQTPSHQVTQMGQEVILRCVPISNHLYFYWYRQILGQKVEFLVSFYNNEISEKSEIFDDQFSVERPDGSNFTLKIRSTKLEDSAMYFCASRLTEDTEAFFGQGTRLTVV.

The V and J genes are TRBV25-1 and TRBJ2-2; 8 nucleotides align to TRBD2. The CDR3 spans 15 residues. V shed 8 bases, J shed 4 bases, and the junction held 9 bases outside the gene matches. Germline values: CDR1 MGHDK, CDR2 SYGVNS. This CDR3 reads CASRRTSGSTGELFF. CDR3 nucleotide sequence: TGTGCCAGCCGACGTACTAGCGGTAGCACCGGGGAGCTGTTTTTT.

The chain uses TRBV27 and TRBJ2-2; 9 positions match TRBD1. Trimming removed 3 bases from V and 8 bases from J; junction bases left unmatched: 13. Germline CDR1 is MNHEY and CDR2 is SMNVEV (reference sequence). This CDR3 is built from 17 residues. The CDR3 is CASSLLEIQGAQGELFF. The CDR3 coding sequence is TGTGCCAGCAGTTTGCTCGAGATACAGGGGGCGCAAGGGGAGCTGTTTTTT.

The chain uses TRBV3-1 (or the pseudogene TRBV3-2) and TRBJ1-3, with a weak D call TRBD1 (6 bases). The CDR3 loop spans 16 amino acids. The ends were cut back, 4 bases at V and 0 bases at J, with 13 bases in the middle. CDR1 is LGHDT, CDR2 YNNKEL, per germline (reference sequence). The CDR3 reads CASSPTGIDSGNTIYF. The CDR3 coding sequence is TGTGCCAGCAGCCCCACAGGGATCGACTCTGGAAACACCATATATTTT.

V usage is TRBV19 and J usage is TRBJ1-5; no firm D call. Per the germline V gene, CDR1 is LNHDA and CDR2 is SQIVND (reference sequence). The CDR3 extends over 13 amino acids. Trimming took 7 bases from V and 0 from J, leaving 7 bases between them. CDR3 coding DNA: TGTGCCAGTAAGAGTCATAGCAATCAGCCCCAGCATTTT. Translated, it gives CASKSHSNQPQHF.

J is TRBJ2-7 and V is TRBV27; TRBD1 matches 8 bases. The CDR3 runs 14 residues. With 6 bases clipped from V and 5 bases from J, the junction kept 9 bases outside the gene matches. CDR1 is MNHEY, CDR2 SMNVEV, per germline (reference sequence). The CDR3 DNA is TGTGCCAGCAGCGGACAGGGAAACGTAAACGAGCAGTACTTC. This sequence encodes CASSGQGNVNEQYF.

This chain joins TRBV6-2 or TRBV6-3 and TRBJ2-5, with D possibly TRBD2 on 6 matching bases. Germline-derived CDR1 and CDR2 are MNHEY and SVGEGT. The CDR3 covers 13 residues. V was pared by 4 bases and J by 4 bases, with 10 bases between. CDR3 sequence: CASSSFSGETQYF. The DNA of the CDR3 is TGTGCCAGCAGTTCCTTTAGCGGAGAGACCCAGTACTTC.

This chain links TRBV18 with TRBJ2-1; 12 bases are shared with TRBD2. This CDR3 contains 15 residues. Germline-derived CDR1 and CDR2 are KGHSH and LQKENI. The trim removed 4 bases at V and 8 bases at J, leaving 6 bases unmatched. The CDR3 DNA sequence: TGTGCCAGCTCACTTCGACTAGCGGGAGTCTATGAGCAGTTCTTC. This sequence encodes CASSLRLAGVYEQFF.

The V gene is TRBV18, the J gene TRBJ2-2; TRBD2 is a possible D gene (6 bases). The CDR3 totals 16 residues. Germline V lookup: CDR1 KGHSH, CDR2 LQKENI. The V and J ends lost 3 bases and 1 base respectively, with 12 bases between them. DNA of the CDR3: TGTGCCAGCTCACCCCTGGGTAGCGGGAACACCGGGGAGCTGTTTTTT. Protein sequence: CASSPLGSGNTGELFF.

V usage is TRBV10-3 and J usage is TRBJ1-2; possible D gene TRBD1, 6 bases. Trimming shortened V by 6 bases and J by 4 bases, and 15 bases separated the two germline ends. This CDR3 region has 14 residues. Germline assignment: CDR1 ENHRY and CDR2 SYGVKD. DNA of the CDR3: TGTGCCATCAGCCTGGAGAAGGACAGCTATGGCTACACCTTC. This codes for CAISLEKDSYGYTF.

This clone has a single count. The chain recombines TRBV3-1 (or the pseudogene TRBV3-2) with TRBJ2-1, with D perhaps matching TRBD2 (5 bases). The CDR3 length is 16 residues. The V end was cut by 0 bases, the J end by 0 bases, with 9 bases between. CDR1 is LGHDT and CDR2 is YNNKEL in the germline V gene (reference sequence). Written as DNA, the CDR3 is TGTGCCAGCAGCCAAGAGGAGCGGAGCTCCTACAATGAGCAGTTCTTC. Residues: CASSQEERSSYNEQFF.

The chain joins TRBV29-1 to TRBJ1-3; 8 positions agree with TRBD1. CDR3 length: 13 amino acids. Germline CDR1 SQVTM, CDR2 ANQGSEA. V lost 4 bases to trimming and J lost 3 bases; unmatched junction nucleotides: 2. CDR3 DNA sequence: TGCAGCGTTGGGACAGGGAGTGGAAACACCATATATTTT. It is translated as CSVGTGSGNTIYF.

The genes are TRBV19 and TRBJ1-2; the D gene is possibly TRBD1 (5 bases). This CDR3 is 13 amino acids long. Trimming took off 7 bases at V and 8 bases at J, with 17 bases between the two ends. The germline V gene has CDR1 LNHDA and CDR2 SQIVND (reference sequence). The CDR3 nucleotides read TGTGCCAGTAAAGTGACCTCGGGGGACGGCTACACCTTC. This sequence encodes CASKVTSGDGYTF. Based on the CDR3 plus reference TRBV19 and TRBJ1-2, the full variable domain is DGGITQSPKYLFRKEGQNVTLSCEQNLNHDAMYWYRQDPGQGLRLIYYSQIVNDFQKGDIAEGYSVSREKKESFPLTVTSAQKNPTAFYLCASKVTSGDGYTFGSGTRLTVV.

The chain links TRBV20-1 to TRBJ2-2; 9 positions agree with TRBD2. Germline V gene sequence: CDR1 DFQATT, CDR2 SNEGSKA (reference sequence). V dropped 3 bases and J dropped 1; count of bases not matched to a gene: 3. The CDR3 has 15 residues. The CDR3 loop is CSASEAGGNTGELFF. CDR3 sequence (DNA): TGCAGTGCTAGTGAAGCGGGGGGGAACACCGGGGAGCTGTTTTTT.

V gene TRBV2 combines with J gene TRBJ2-1; D not resolved. Trimming shortened V by 3 bases and J by 12 bases, and 9 bases separated the two germline ends. Germline loops: CDR1 SNHLY, CDR2 FYNNEI. CDR3 length equals 11 residues. The CDR3, as DNA: TGTGCCAGCAGTGACGTAGCTTGGCAGTTCTTC. Residues: CASSDVAWQFF.

V usage is TRBV27 and J usage is TRBJ1-1; D not certain. Germline V CDR1 and CDR2: MNHEY, SMNVEV (reference sequence). V lost 5 bases and J 1 base, leaving 11 bases between the germline ends. This CDR3 is 14 amino acids long. The CDR3 sequence is CASSLLRANTEAFF. The CDR3 nucleotides are TGTGCCAGCAGTCTACTAAGAGCGAACACTGAAGCTTTCTTT.

The chain employs TRBV5-1 and TRBJ2-1; the D gene is possibly TRBD1 (6 bases). The CDR3 spans 17 residues. V was pared by 2 bases and J by 2 bases, with 17 bases between. The germline V gene encodes CDR1 SGHRS and CDR2 YFSETQ. The CDR3 DNA sequence: TGCGCCAGCAGCTTTCGAGGGCTCGGGGACACCTACAATGAGCAGTTCTTC. Translation gives CASSFRGLGDTYNEQFF.

This sequence joins TRBV28 and TRBJ1-1, with unresolved D. The CDR3 consists of 13 residues. In germline, CDR1 is MDHEN, CDR2 SYDVKM. The V gene lost 6 bases and the J gene lost 1 base, with 9 bases spanning the gap. In DNA, the CDR3 is TGTGCCAGCAGAATCCAACAGAACACTGAAGCTTTCTTT. Its translation: CASRIQQNTEAFF.

This clone was seen a handful of times. The chain carries TRBV15 and TRBJ1-2, with D unresolved. Per the germline V gene, CDR1 is LNHNV and CDR2 is YYDKDF (reference sequence). CDR3 length: 14 amino acids. The V end was cut by 1 base, the J end by 4 bases, with 10 bases between. In nucleotides, the CDR3 is TGTGCCACCAGCAGAGTACGAGAGGGCTATGGCTACACCTTC. Its protein product is CATSRVREGYGYTF.